This T cell receptor beta chain originates from a study of T-cell reconstitution after alpha-beta-depleted transplantation in children. General observations from the study: Approximately two months post-transplant, alpha-beta T cells reportedly originated from several hundred expanded graft clones. From newly produced T cells came most of the T-cell counts and diversity one year after transplant. Surviving recipient T cells and thymic progenitors accounted for the high day-60 TCRbeta diversity observed in some patients.

The TCRbeta library incorporated unique molecular identifiers. TCRdb processed the PCR reads anew with MiXCR; each CDR3 protein has one entry. The table shows about 980,000 distinct CDR3 sequences, with 25% to 30% occurring only once. V was trimmed by 6 bases and J by 2 bases, leaving 14 bases between them. Germline loops: CDR1 MNHNS, CDR2 SASEGT. This CDR3 has 14 amino acids. In regard to this clonotype: Antigen specificity is unknown.

This clonotype originated in a boy less than two years old who had a stem cell transplant for SCID, so the T cells may come from the graft donor. The starting material was PBMCs, mostly from graft donor cells, obtained 360 days after TCRalphabeta/CD19-depleted stem cell transplant. The chain links TRBV6-1 to TRBJ2-7, with D tentatively TRBD2 (5 bases). The CDR3 protein is CASSRREGPYEQYF. The CDR3, as DNA: TGTGCCAGCAGCCGTCGTGAGGGCCCCTACGAGCAGTACTTC.